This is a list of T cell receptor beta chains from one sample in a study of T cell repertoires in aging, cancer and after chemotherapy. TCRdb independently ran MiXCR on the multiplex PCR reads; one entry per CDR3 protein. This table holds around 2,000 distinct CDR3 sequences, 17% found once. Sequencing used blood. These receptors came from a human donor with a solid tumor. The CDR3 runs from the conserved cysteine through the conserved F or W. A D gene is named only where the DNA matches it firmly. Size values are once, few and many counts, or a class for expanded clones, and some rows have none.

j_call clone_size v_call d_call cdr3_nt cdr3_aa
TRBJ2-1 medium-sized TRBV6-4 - TGTGCCAGCAGTGACTCAGCGGAGAATGAGCAGTTCTTC CASSDSAENEQFF
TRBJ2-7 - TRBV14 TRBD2 TGTGCCAGCAGCCAGAAGATAGCGGGAGGATACTACGAGCAGTACTTC CASSQKIAGGYYEQYF
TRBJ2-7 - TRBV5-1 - TGCGCCAGCAGCTTGGGCGGGACGTACGAGCAGTACTTC CASSLGGTYEQYF
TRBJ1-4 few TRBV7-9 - TGTGCCAGCAGCTTCGGCTCGGGGGGGCTTAATGAAAAACTGTTTTTT CASSFGSGGLNEKLFF
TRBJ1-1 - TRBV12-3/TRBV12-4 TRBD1 TGTGCCAGCAGCGCGACAGGGGCCAACACTGAAGCTTTCTTT CASSATGANTEAFF
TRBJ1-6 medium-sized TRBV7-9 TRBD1 TGTGCCAGCAGTCCTTCGGACAGGTTTGATTCACCCCTCCACTTT CASSPSDRFDSPLHF
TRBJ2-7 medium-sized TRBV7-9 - TGTGCCAGCAACCGCTGGGGCGAGCAGTACTTC CASNRWGEQYF
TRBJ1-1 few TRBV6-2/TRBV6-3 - TGTGCCAGCAGTTACCCGAGGGGGACTGAAGCTTTCTTT CASSYPRGTEAFF
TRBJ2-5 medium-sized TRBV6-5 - TGTGCCAGCAGTTACTCCCAGACCCAAGAGACCCAGTACTTC CASSYSQTQETQYF
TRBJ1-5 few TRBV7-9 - TGTGCCAGCAGCGCTGACGGCAATCAGCCCCAGCATTTT CASSADGNQPQHF
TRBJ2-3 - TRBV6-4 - TGTTCCAGCAGTGACTCTGCCGACCCGAGTGATACGCAGTATTTT CSSSDSADPSDTQYF
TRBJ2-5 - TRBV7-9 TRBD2 TGTGCCAGCAGCCCCCAGACTAGCGGGATCCAAGAGACCCAGTACTTC CASSPQTSGIQETQYF
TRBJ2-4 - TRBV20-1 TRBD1 TGCAGTGCTAGTGGTCAGGGGGTTGTCAAAAACATTCAGTACTTC CSASGQGVVKNIQYF
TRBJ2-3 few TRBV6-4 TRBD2 TGTGCCAGCAGTGAGCGGGGGGGCACAGATACGCAGTATTTT CASSERGGTDTQYF
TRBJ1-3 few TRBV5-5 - TGTGCCAGCAGCTTGGCCGCCAGCTCTGGAAACACCATATATTTT CASSLAASSGNTIYF
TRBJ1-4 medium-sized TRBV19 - TGTGCCAGTAGTATTCTGGGGGCCGATGAAAAACTGTTTTTT CASSILGADEKLFF
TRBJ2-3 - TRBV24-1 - TGTGCCACCAGTGACACCCTCGGGGGTACGCAGTATTTT CATSDTLGGTQYF
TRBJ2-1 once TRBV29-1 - TGCAGCGTTGAACGTGGCAGGGGCTTGGAGACCCAGTCTTTC CSVERGRGLETQSF
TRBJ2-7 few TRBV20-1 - TGCAGTGCTAGAAAGGTACAGCAAAGCTCCTACGAGCAGTACTTC CSARKVQQSSYEQYF
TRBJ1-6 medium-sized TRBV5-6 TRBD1 TGTGCCAGCAGCTTGGTGACAGGGGGCTGGAATTCACCCCTCCACTTT CASSLVTGGWNSPLHF
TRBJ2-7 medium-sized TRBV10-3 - TGTGCCATCAGCTGGACAGACTACGAGCAGTACTTC CAISWTDYEQYF
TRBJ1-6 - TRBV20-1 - TGCAGTGCGGGGGGAGAATATAATTCACCCCTCCACTTT CSAGGEYNSPLHF
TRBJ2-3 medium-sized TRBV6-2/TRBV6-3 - TGTGCCAGCAGTGCCACCGACGGTAGCACAGATACGCAGTATTTT CASSATDGSTDTQYF
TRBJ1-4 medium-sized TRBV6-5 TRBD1 TGTGCCAGCAGTTACTTCTTGAGACAGGGAGCAACTGCAACTAATGAAAAACTGTTTTTT CASSYFLRQGATATNEKLFF
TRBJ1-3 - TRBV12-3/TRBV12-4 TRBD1 TGTGCCAGCAGTTTCCCACAGGGGGCTCGAGGAAACACCATATATTTT CASSFPQGARGNTIYF
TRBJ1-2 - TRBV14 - TGTGCCAGCAGCCACATTACGGGGCTTGGCTACACCTTC CASSHITGLGYTF
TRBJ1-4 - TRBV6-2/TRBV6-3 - TGTGCCAGCAGTTTCAGAAACAGGGCAGGCGAAAAACTGTTTTTT CASSFRNRAGEKLFF
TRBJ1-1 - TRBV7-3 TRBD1 TGCGCCAGCAGTTTTCAGGGAGGGGGCACTGAAGCTTTATTT CASSFQGGGTEALF
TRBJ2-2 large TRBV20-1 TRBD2 TGCAGTCTCAGCGGGAGGGTTGAAGCGAACACCGGGGAGCTGTTTTTT CSLSGRVEANTGELFF
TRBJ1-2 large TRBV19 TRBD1 TGTGCCAGTAGTGGCGCGGTGGGACAGCAATGGGGTGGCTACACCTTC CASSGAVGQQWGGYTF
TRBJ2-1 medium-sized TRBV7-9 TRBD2 TGTGCCAGCAGCTTAGTTCCAGCGGGAGAATTTATTGAGCAGTTCTTC CASSLVPAGEFIEQFF
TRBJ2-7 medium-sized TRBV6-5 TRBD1 TGTGCCAGCAGACCAGGGACAGACTTCTTCTACGAGCAGTACTTC CASRPGTDFFYEQYF
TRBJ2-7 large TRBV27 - TGTGCCAGCTCACTGGGACTCATCTACGAGCAGTACTTC CASSLGLIYEQYF
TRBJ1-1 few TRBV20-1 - TGCAGTGCTAGAGATCCGCTCAGCCTGAACACTGAAGCTTTCTTT CSARDPLSLNTEAFF
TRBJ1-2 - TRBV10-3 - TGTGCCATCAGTGTTGGTGGTGGCTACACCTTC CAISVGGGYTF
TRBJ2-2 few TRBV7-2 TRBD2 TGTGCCAGCAGCTTACCGCGGGGGGGCGGGGGCACCGGGGAGCTGTTTTTT CASSLPRGGGGTGELFF
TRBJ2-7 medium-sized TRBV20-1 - TGCAGTGCTAGAGTCGTTAACTCCTACGAGCAGTACTTC CSARVVNSYEQYF
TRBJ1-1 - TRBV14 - TGTGCCAGCAGCCAAAGTCCGCGGACTGAAGCTTTCTTT CASSQSPRTEAFF
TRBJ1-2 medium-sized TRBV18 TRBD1 TGTGCCAGCTCACCAACAGGGGATGGCTACACCTTC CASSPTGDGYTF
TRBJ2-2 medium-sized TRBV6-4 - TGTGCCAGCAGTGACAGGGACACCGGGGAGCTGTTTTTT CASSDRDTGELFF
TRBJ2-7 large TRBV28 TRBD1 TGTGCCAGCAGTTCCCCGATAGGGACAGGGCATTACGAGCAGTACTTC CASSSPIGTGHYEQYF
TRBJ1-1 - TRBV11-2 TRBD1 TGTGCCAGCAGCTTCCTGACAGGGGGCTTGAACACTGAAGCTTTCTTT CASSFLTGGLNTEAFF
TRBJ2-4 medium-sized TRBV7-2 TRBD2 TGTGCCAGCAGCTTGGGACTAAACAAAAACATTCAGTACTTC CASSLGLNKNIQYF
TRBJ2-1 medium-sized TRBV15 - TGTGCCACCAGCGTTAGGACTGGCTCCTACAATGAGCAGTTCTTC CATSVRTGSYNEQFF
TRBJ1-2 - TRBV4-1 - TGCGCCAGCAGCCAAGATCTGCGGGGGGCGCGTGATGGCTACACCTTC CASSQDLRGARDGYTF
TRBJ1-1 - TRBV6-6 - TGTGCCAGCACCTTAATGGGGACACTTAACACTGAAGCTTTCTTT CASTLMGTLNTEAFF
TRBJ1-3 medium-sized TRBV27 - TGTGCCAGCAGCCCTTCCTTAGGGGAGATTCTGCCCACCATATATTTT CASSPSLGEILPTIYF
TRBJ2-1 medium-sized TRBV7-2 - TGTGCCAGCAGCTTAGGAGCACTAGCTTCGAATGAGCAGTTCTTC CASSLGALASNEQFF
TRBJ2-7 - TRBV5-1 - TGCGCCAGCAGCACGACCGGGGGCTCCGAGCAGTACTTC CASSTTGGSEQYF
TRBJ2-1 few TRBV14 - TGTGCCAGCAGCCAGAAGAGGGGCATAGGCAATGAGCAGTTCTTC CASSQKRGIGNEQFF
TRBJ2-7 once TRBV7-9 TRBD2 TGTGCCAGCAGCAAATCCGGAAATCTAGCGGGAGGGAGCGAGCAGTACTTC CASSKSGNLAGGSEQYF
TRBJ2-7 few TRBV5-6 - TGTGCCAGCAGCCCGTTACTAGGGGAATCCTACGAGCAGTACTTC CASSPLLGESYEQYF
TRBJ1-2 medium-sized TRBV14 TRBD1 TGTGCCAGCAGCCACCCCGGACAGGGCGGTGGCTACACCTTC CASSHPGQGGGYTF
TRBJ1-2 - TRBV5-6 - TGTGCCAGCACCCCCACGGGCGGGTTCTATGGCTACACCTTC CASTPTGGFYGYTF
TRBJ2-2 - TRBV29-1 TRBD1 TGCAGCGCTACGACAGGGGACACCGGGGAGCTGTTTTTT CSATTGDTGELFF